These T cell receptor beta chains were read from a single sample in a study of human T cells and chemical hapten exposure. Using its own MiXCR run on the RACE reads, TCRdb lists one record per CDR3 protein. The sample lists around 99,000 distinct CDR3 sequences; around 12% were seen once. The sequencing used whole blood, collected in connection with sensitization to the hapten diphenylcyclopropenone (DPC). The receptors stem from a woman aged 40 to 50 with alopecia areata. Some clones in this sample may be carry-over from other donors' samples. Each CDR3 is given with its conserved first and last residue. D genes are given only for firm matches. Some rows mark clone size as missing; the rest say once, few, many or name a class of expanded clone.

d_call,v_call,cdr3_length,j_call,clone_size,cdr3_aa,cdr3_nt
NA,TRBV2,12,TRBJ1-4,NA,CASSDDRFKLFF,TGTGCCAGCAGTGATGACAGGTTTAAACTGTTTTTT
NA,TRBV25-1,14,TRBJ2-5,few,CASSEGPPRETQYF,TGTGCCAGCAGTGAGGGGCCCCCGAGAGAGACCCAGTACTTC
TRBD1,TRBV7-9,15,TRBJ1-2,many,CASSPGQGASNGYTF,TGTGCCAGCAGCCCCGGACAGGGGGCCTCTAATGGCTACACCTTC
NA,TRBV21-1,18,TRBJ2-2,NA,CASSNPGTSGSYTGELFF,TGTGCCAGCAGCAACCCCGGGACTAGCGGGAGTTACACCGGGGAGCTGTTTTTT
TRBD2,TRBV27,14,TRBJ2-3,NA,CASGRGRGEDTQYF,TGTGCCAGCGGGCGCGGGAGGGGGGAAGATACGCAGTATTTT
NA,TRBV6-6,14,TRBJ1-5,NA,CASSYEPPSQPQHF,TGTGCCAGCAGTTACGAGCCTCCCAGTCAGCCCCAGCATTTT
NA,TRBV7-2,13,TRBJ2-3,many,CASSIRRTDTQYF,TGTGCCAGCAGTATACGACGCACAGATACGCAGTATTTT
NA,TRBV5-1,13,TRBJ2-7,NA,CASRDTSSYEQYF,TGCGCCAGCCGGGACACCAGCTCCTACGAGCAGTACTTC
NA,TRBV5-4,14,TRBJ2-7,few,CASSTGRSSYEQYF,TGTGCCAGCTCCACAGGGAGGAGCTCCTACGAGCAGTACTTC
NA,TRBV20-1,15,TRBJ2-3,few,CSARERRGGTDTQYF,TGCAGTGCTAGAGAGAGGAGGGGGGGCACAGATACGCAGTATTTT
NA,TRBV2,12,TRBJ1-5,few,CASRGQGQPQHF,TGTGCCAGCAGGGGTCAGGGACAGCCCCAGCATTTT
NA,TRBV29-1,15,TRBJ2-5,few,CSVGQGTTQGETQYF,TGCAGCGTTGGGCAGGGAACAACCCAAGGAGAGACCCAGTACTTC
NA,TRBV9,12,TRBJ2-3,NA,CASSVGQGTQYF,TGTGCCAGCAGCGTAGGCCAGGGTACGCAGTATTTT
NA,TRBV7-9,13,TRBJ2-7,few,CASMRDSTYEQYF,TGTGCCAGCATGCGGGACAGTACTTACGAGCAGTACTTC
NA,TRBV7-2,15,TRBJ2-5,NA,CASKSSWATGETQYF,TGTGCCAGCAAAAGTTCCTGGGCTACAGGAGAGACCCAGTACTTC
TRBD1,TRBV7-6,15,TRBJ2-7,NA,CASSATGTGWHEQYF,TGTGCCAGCAGCGCTACCGGGACAGGGTGGCACGAGCAGTACTTC
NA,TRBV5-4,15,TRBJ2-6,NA,CASTRLGSGANVLTF,TGTGCCAGCACCCGCCTAGGATCTGGGGCCAACGTCCTGACTTTC
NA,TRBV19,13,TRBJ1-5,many,CASSTTGYQPQHF,TGTGCCAGTAGTACAACAGGGTATCAGCCCCAGCATTTT
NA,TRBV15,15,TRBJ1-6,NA,CATSRDLSYNSPLHF,TGTGCCACCAGCAGAGATCTATCCTATAATTCACCCCTCCACTTT
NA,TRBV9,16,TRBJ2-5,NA,CASSRGPGVRGETQYF,TGTGCCAGCAGCCGGGGCCCTGGAGTCCGGGGCGAGACCCAGTACTTC
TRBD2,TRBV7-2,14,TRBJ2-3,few,CASSPGLASDTQYF,TGTGCCAGCAGCCCAGGACTAGCCTCAGATACGCAGTATTTT
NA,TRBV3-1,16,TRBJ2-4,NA,CASSQVLAMGKNIQYF,TGTGCCAGCAGCCAAGTTTTAGCGATGGGCAAAAACATTCAGTACTTC
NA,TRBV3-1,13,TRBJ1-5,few,CASSQERRRPQHF,TGTGCCAGCAGCCAAGAGCGGCGCCGACCCCAGCATTTT
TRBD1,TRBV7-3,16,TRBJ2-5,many,CASSLFRGQHQETQYF,TGTGCCAGCAGCTTATTTCGGGGACAGCATCAAGAGACCCAGTACTTC
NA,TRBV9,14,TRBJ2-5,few,CASSLQVSRETQYF,TGTGCCAGCAGCCTCCAAGTTTCCCGGGAGACCCAGTACTTC
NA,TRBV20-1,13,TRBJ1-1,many,CSARDRLLDEAFF,TGCAGTGCTAGAGATAGACTCCTTGATGAAGCTTTCTTT
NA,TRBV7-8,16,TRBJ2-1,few,CASIPRAIMLGNEQFF,TGTGCCAGCATCCCTAGGGCTATCATGTTGGGGAATGAGCAGTTCTTC
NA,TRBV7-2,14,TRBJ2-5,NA,CASTPGTLGQTQYF,TGTGCCAGCACCCCCGGGACCCTGGGTCAGACCCAGTACTTC
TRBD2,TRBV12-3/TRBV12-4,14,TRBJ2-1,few,CASSPGLEVNEQFF,TGTGCCAGCAGTCCCGGACTAGAAGTGAATGAGCAGTTCTTC
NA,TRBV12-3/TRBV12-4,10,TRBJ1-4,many,CASSGGKLFF,TGTGCCAGCAGCGGCGGGAAACTGTTTTTT
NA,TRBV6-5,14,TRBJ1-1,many,CASSYSIPNTEAFF,TGTGCCAGCAGTTACTCTATCCCGAACACTGAAGCTTTCTTT
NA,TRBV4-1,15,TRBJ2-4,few,CASSRGQLAKNIQYF,TGCGCCAGCAGCCGAGGACAGTTAGCCAAAAACATTCAGTACTTC
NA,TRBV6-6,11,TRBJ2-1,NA,CASGERGEQFF,TGTGCCAGCGGGGAGAGGGGTGAGCAGTTCTTC
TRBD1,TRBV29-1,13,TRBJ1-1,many,CSVSQGADTEAFF,TGCAGCGTCTCACAGGGGGCTGACACTGAAGCTTTCTTT
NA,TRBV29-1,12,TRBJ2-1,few,CSGGDFYNEQFF,TGCAGCGGGGGGGACTTCTACAATGAGCAGTTCTTC
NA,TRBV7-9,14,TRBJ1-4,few,CASSLGGINEKLFF,TGTGCCAGCAGCTTAGGAGGAATTAATGAAAAACTGTTTTTT
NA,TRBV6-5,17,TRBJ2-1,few,CASSTSSGTFPYNEQFF,TGTGCCAGCAGTACATCATCCGGGACCTTCCCGTACAATGAGCAGTTCTTC
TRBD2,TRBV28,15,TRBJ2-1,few,CASSLGTSSYNEQFF,TGTGCCAGCAGTTTAGGGACTAGCTCCTACAATGAGCAGTTCTTC
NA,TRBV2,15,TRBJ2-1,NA,CASSEGQVSYNEQFF,TGTGCCAGCAGTGAAGGACAGGTGTCCTACAATGAGCAGTTCTTC
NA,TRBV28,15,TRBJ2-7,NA,CASSLSFRGPYEQYF,TGTGCCAGCAGTTTATCTTTCCGGGGGCCCTACGAGCAGTACTTC
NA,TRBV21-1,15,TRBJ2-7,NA,CASKGGKGSSYEQYF,TGTGCCAGCAAGGGGGGTAAGGGAAGCTCCTACGAGCAGTACTTC
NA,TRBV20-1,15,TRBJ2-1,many,CSAPGIRGFYNEQFF,TGCAGTGCTCCCGGGATTAGGGGCTTCTACAATGAGCAGTTCTTC
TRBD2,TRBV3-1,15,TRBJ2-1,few,CASSQTSGPYNEQFF,TGTGCCAGCAGCCAGACTAGCGGTCCCTACAATGAGCAGTTCTTC
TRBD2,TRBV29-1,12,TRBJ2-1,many,CSVEVAGDEQFF,TGCAGCGTTGAGGTGGCGGGAGACGAGCAGTTCTTC
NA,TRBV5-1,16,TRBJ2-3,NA,CASRKQGPIYTDTQYF,TGCGCCAGCCGCAAACAGGGACCCATCTACACAGATACGCAGTATTTT
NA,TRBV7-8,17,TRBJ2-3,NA,CASSPSRRLHFTDTQYF,TGTGCCAGCAGCCCCTCACGACGGCTACACTTTACAGATACGCAGTATTTT